Following are 20 T cell receptor beta chains from one sample sequenced in a study of cytomegalovirus exposure and HLA in healthy donors. Sequencing was performed with immunoSEQ multiplex PCR; in TCRdb, only in-frame clones are kept and a portion is missing. In the table there are 100,000 or so clones, roughly 89% of which are singletons. Input material: PBMCs. The receptor set was obtained from a woman in her thirties in good health and CMV-seronegative.

The chain has TRBV5-4 and TRBJ2-5, with 8 positions matching TRBD1. J gave up 0 bases and V 5 bases, and 6 bases lay outside the gene matches. The CDR3 spans 15 residues. CDR1 and CDR2 from the germline V gene are SGHNT and YYREEE (reference sequence). The CDR3 region has the DNA TGTGCCAGCAGTTCCGGACAGGGCCACCAAGAGACCCAGTACTTC. Amino acids: CASSSGQGHQETQYF.

The V gene is TRBV2, the J gene TRBJ1-6, with D perhaps matching TRBD1 (6 bases). The V end lost 9 bases, the J end lost 17 bases, and 20 bases lay between the germline ends. Germline CDR1 SNHLY, CDR2 FYNNEI. The CDR3 is made up of 12 amino acids. Here the CDR3 DNA reads TGTGCCAGTTTCCTCCAAGGGGGAATTTTCCACTTT. Protein product: CASFLQGGIFHF.

The chain carries TRBV5-6 and TRBJ2-1, with TRBD2 matching over 11 bases. With V trimmed by 4 bases and J by 4 bases, 4 bases remained unmatched. The CDR3 has 15 residues. Germline V gene sequence: CDR1 SGHDT, CDR2 YYEEEE. The CDR3 region has the DNA TGTGCCAGCAGCGTTAGCGGGGGGGCTTACAATGAGCAGTTCTTC. Translated, it gives CASSVSGGAYNEQFF. The full variable domain, in which reference TRBV5-6 and TRBJ2-1 provide the parts outside the CDR3, is DAGVTQSPTHLIKTRGQQVTLRCSPKSGHDTVSWYQQALGQGPQFIFQYYEEEERQRGNFPDRFSGHQFPNYSSELNVNALLLGDSALYLCASSVSGGAYNEQFFGPGTRLTVL.

V is TRBV19 and J is TRBJ2-7; 9 bases fit TRBD1. CDR3 length equals 16 residues. The ends lost 5 bases at V and 4 bases at J; junction bases unmatched: 12. Per germline, CDR1 LNHDA and CDR2 SQIVND (reference sequence). The DNA of the CDR3 is TGTGCCAGTAGTTCCCGAGGCCGGGACAGGGATTACGAGCAGTACTTC. Protein: CASSSRGRDRDYEQYF. The whole variable domain, filled in from reference TRBV19 and TRBJ2-7, reads DGGITQSPKYLFRKEGQNVTLSCEQNLNHDAMYWYRQDPGQGLRLIYYSQIVNDFQKGDIAEGYSVSREKKESFPLTVTSAQKNPTAFYLCASSSRGRDRDYEQYFGPGTRLTVT.

The chain combines TRBV11-1 with TRBJ1-4, with TRBD1 matching 11 bases. Germline assignment: CDR1 SGHAT and CDR2 FQDESV (reference sequence). The CDR3 has 14 amino acids. The V gene end was trimmed by 5 bases and the J gene end by 8 bases; junction bases not matched to a gene: 4. CDR3 residues: CASSPGQGDEKLFF. The DNA of the CDR3 is TGTGCCAGCAGCCCGGGACAGGGGGACGAAAAACTGTTTTTT.

This chain joins TRBV7-2 and TRBJ2-7; a weak D match, TRBD2 (5 bases). Germline V gives CDR1 SGHTA, CDR2 FQGNSA. The CDR3 covers 13 residues. Deletions cut 5 bases from V and 5 bases from J, with 13 bases between. The CDR3 DNA sequence: TGTGCCAGCAGCCCCCGAGGAGGCCACGAGCAGTACTTC. Protein sequence: CASSPRGGHEQYF.

The chain recombines TRBV7-2 with TRBJ1-4, with a weak D call TRBD1 (5 bases). Germline CDR1 SGHTA, CDR2 FQGNSA. This CDR3 has 13 residues. The V and J ends lost 3 bases and 7 bases respectively, with 9 bases between them. The CDR3 reads CASSFQGGEKLFF. The CDR3 region has the DNA TGTGCCAGCAGCTTCCAGGGAGGTGAAAAACTGTTTTTT.

CDR3 region: CATSEQGISNQPQHF. DNA of the CDR3: TGTGCCACCAGCGAACAGGGTATTAGCAATCAGCCCCAGCATTTT. This sequence joins TRBV15 and TRBJ1-5, with D possibly TRBD1 on 6 matching bases. CDR1 LNHNV and CDR2 YYDKDF come from the germline V gene (reference sequence). With 5 bases removed from V and 0 bases from J, the gap between germline ends came to 11 bases. The CDR3 totals 15 residues.

The chain joins TRBV11-3 to TRBJ2-2, with D tentatively TRBD1 (5 bases). CDR3 size: 15 residues. The ends were cut back, 7 bases at V and 0 bases at J, with 12 bases in the middle. Germline loops: CDR1 SGHNT, CDR2 YENEEA. The CDR3 DNA reads as TGTGCCAGCACCCGGACAAGCTCGAACACCGGGGAGCTGTTTTTT. Translating it yields CASTRTSSNTGELFF.

The chain uses TRBV25-1 and TRBJ2-1; TRBD1 aligns across 8 bases. Germline-derived CDR1 and CDR2 are MGHDK and SYGVNS. CDR3 length equals 14 residues. The V gene end was trimmed by 8 bases and the J gene end by 6 bases; junction bases not matched to a gene: 9. The CDR3 loop reads CASATTGGFNEQFF. CDR3 coding DNA: TGTGCCAGCGCCACCACAGGGGGTTTCAATGAGCAGTTCTTC.

V usage is TRBV7-7 and J usage is TRBJ2-3; D call uncertain. V was clipped by 1 base and J by 1 base, with 6 bases between them. Germline V gene lookup returns CDR1 SSHAT and CDR2 FNYEAQ (reference sequence). This CDR3 is built from 14 residues. The CDR3: CASSLVPGTDTQYF. CDR3 DNA: TGTGCCAGCAGCTTAGTGCCAGGCACAGATACGCAGTATTTT.

V usage is TRBV11-1 and J usage is TRBJ2-1; 8 nucleotides align to TRBD2. CDR1 is SGHAT, CDR2 FQDESV, per germline (reference sequence). This CDR3 has 16 residues. The ends lost 5 bases at V and 4 bases at J; junction bases unmatched: 10. CDR3 sequence (DNA): TGTGCCAGCAGCCCCATACGGGGGGGGGTATACAATGAGCAGTTCTTC. Amino acids: CASSPIRGGVYNEQFF.

The rearrangement uses TRBV7-8 and TRBJ2-2; D perhaps matches TRBD2 (6 bases). The CDR3 loop spans 16 amino acids. The germline V gene encodes CDR1 SGHVS and CDR2 FQNEAQ. V lost 7 bases, J lost 7 bases, and 22 bases lay in between. CDR3 region: CASNLRGGVGNGELFF. The CDR3 coding sequence is TGTGCCAGCAACCTTCGGGGCGGGGTCGGGAACGGGGAGCTGTTTTTT.

The V call is TRBV19, the J call TRBJ1-1; possible D gene TRBD1, 6 bases. V lost 3 bases and J lost 8, with 25 bases in between. The V gene's germline CDR1 is LNHDA and CDR2 SQIVND (reference sequence). The CDR3 has 17 amino acids. The CDR3 reads CASSIWYRDGLGREAFF. The CDR3 nucleotides read TGTGCCAGTAGTATTTGGTACAGGGATGGATTGGGGCGGGAAGCTTTCTTT.

The rearrangement links TRBV4-3 to TRBJ2-1; 9 positions match TRBD2. Germline values: CDR1 LGHNA, CDR2 YSLEER. The V and J ends lost 0 bases and 5 bases, in that order; junction bases with no gene match: 11. The CDR3 covers 18 residues. The CDR3 here is CASSQDPPIAGVNNEQFF. The DNA of the CDR3 is TGCGCCAGCAGCCAAGATCCCCCTATAGCGGGGGTAAACAATGAGCAGTTCTTC.

The chain employs TRBV27 and TRBJ2-7; 7 nucleotides agree with TRBD2. Trimming at V came to 5 bases and at J to 4 bases, leaving 5 bases not matched to a gene. This CDR3 region has 13 residues. Germline-derived CDR1 and CDR2 are MNHEY and SMNVEV (reference sequence). This chain's CDR3 is CASSRPAGYEQYF. In DNA form, the CDR3 reads TGTGCCAGCAGTCGACCAGCGGGGTACGAGCAGTACTTC.

The chain is built from TRBV28 and TRBJ2-5; maybe TRBD1 (6 bases). Germline CDR1 MDHEN, CDR2 SYDVKM. This CDR3 spans 13 amino acids. Between the trimmed V and J ends, which lost 10 bases and 0 bases, there was a span of 12 bases. CDR3 region: CAIKQGYQETQYF. CDR3 nucleotides: TGTGCCATCAAACAGGGATACCAAGAGACCCAGTACTTC.

The chain couples TRBV25-1 to TRBJ2-7, with 7 positions matching TRBD1. The CDR3 has 13 residues. Germline lookup yields CDR1 MGHDK and CDR2 SYGVNS. With V trimmed by 4 bases and J by 6 bases, 6 bases remained unmatched. The CDR3 nucleotides are TGTGCCAGCAGTGGAACAGGGGTCGGCGAGCAGTACTTC. This sequence encodes CASSGTGVGEQYF.

The chain combines TRBV19 with TRBJ1-2; 8 bases agree with TRBD1. Germline trimming cut 4 bases from V and 5 bases from J; bases unmatched to any gene: 24. This CDR3 has 20 residues. CDR1 and CDR2 (germline): LNHDA, SQIVND (reference sequence). The CDR3 coding sequence is TGTGCCAGTAGTACCGGGACAGGCCAATCCGTTAGTCTGCGGGGTTATGGCTACACCTTC. Amino acid sequence: CASSTGTGQSVSLRGYGYTF. The whole variable domain, remainder taken from reference TRBV19 and TRBJ1-2, is DGGITQSPKYLFRKEGQNVTLSCEQNLNHDAMYWYRQDPGQGLRLIYYSQIVNDFQKGDIAEGYSVSREKKESFPLTVTSAQKNPTAFYLCASSTGTGQSVSLRGYGYTFGSGTRLTVV.

V and J are TRBV28 and TRBJ1-2, with no clear D. Trimming shortened V by 1 base and J by 2 bases, and 8 bases separated the two germline ends. Germline V gene sequence: CDR1 MDHEN, CDR2 SYDVKM. This CDR3 contains 14 residues. Here the CDR3 reads CASSLSRMNYGYTF. The CDR3 DNA is TGTGCCAGCAGTTTATCCAGGATGAACTATGGCTACACCTTC.